This is a list of T cell receptor beta chains from one sample in a study of OX40 agonist ivuxolimab in advanced cancers. Repertoires were generated with immunoSEQ multiplex PCR, while TCRdb's copy carries only in-frame clones and drops some. Among 82,000 or so clones listed, over 85% were seen once. This specimen was CD4+ or CD8+ T cells sorted from blood, taken in a trial of the OX40 agonist ivuxolimab. These receptors originate from an adult with an advanced solid tumor such as melanoma, head and neck, liver or kidney cancer. Both conserved end residues are part of each CDR3. Fields, in order: V gene, CDR3 protein.

V gene: TRBV5-6
CDR3 protein: CASRVQGARVSPLHF

V gene: TRBV7-2
CDR3 protein: CASSLRSLAGVTNTGELFF

V gene: TRBV21-1
CDR3 protein: CASSNLQKGISETQYF

V gene: TRBV5-4
CDR3 protein: CASRHRDRVNEQYF

V gene: TRBV19
CDR3 protein: CASSIVGQGASYNEQFF

V gene: TRBV6-5
CDR3 protein: CASSRQGGETQYF

V gene: TRBV6-5
CDR3 protein: CASSYINTGELFF

V gene: TRBV19
CDR3 protein: CASSIQGAAGELFF

V gene: TRBV30
CDR3 protein: CAFQKIAKNIQYF

V gene: TRBV7-3
CDR3 protein: CASSLGTGANIQYF

V gene: TRBV10-1
CDR3 protein: CASSESGAGELFF

V gene: TRBV14
CDR3 protein: CASSGGQFQETQYF

V gene: TRBV7-9
CDR3 protein: CASSFGQNYGYTF

V gene: TRBV5-1
CDR3 protein: CASSLGVPNTEAFF

V gene: TRBV2
CDR3 protein: CASSEASTVQETQYF

V gene: TRBV4-2
CDR3 protein: CASSQEEVTSFANTGELFF

V gene: TRBV18
CDR3 protein: CASSPPGLAGEGGHEQYF

V gene: TRBV5-1
CDR3 protein: CASSLAGQGAREQYF

V gene: TRBV14
CDR3 protein: CASSRAGGLYNEQFF

V gene: TRBV11-3
CDR3 protein: CASSSLSGTEAFF

V gene: TRBV21-1
CDR3 protein: CASRRYTIRTEAFF

V gene: TRBV15
CDR3 protein: CATSRGGGAGQETQYF

V gene: TRBV11-2
CDR3 protein: CASSLRFGGTPRVRETQYF

V gene: TRBV10-3
CDR3 protein: CAIREGAGTHEAFF

V gene: TRBV15
CDR3 protein: CATSRPTRALGLFF

V gene: TRBV27
CDR3 protein: CASSSPAGPIREQYF

V gene: TRBV25-1
CDR3 protein: CASSESGNEQFF

V gene: TRBV30
CDR3 protein: CAWSGGGSYNEQFF

V gene: TRBV11-2
CDR3 protein: CASTLQGGTEAFF

V gene: TRBV6-5
CDR3 protein: CASSYSTGGPTGELFF

V gene: TRBV15
CDR3 protein: CATSRAGQAYEQYF

V gene: TRBV9
CDR3 protein: CASSVVVGNTDTQYF

V gene: TRBV4-1
CDR3 protein: CASSLFGTLATNEKLFF

V gene: TRBV21-1
CDR3 protein: CASSKQAVGLYEQYF

V gene: TRBV19
CDR3 protein: CASRLGDTQYF

V gene: TRBV29-1
CDR3 protein: CSVVSRRDEQYF

V gene: TRBV5-6
CDR3 protein: CASTSFGTGSREQYF

V gene: TRBV19
CDR3 protein: CASSIDISHTGELFF

V gene: TRBV7-7
CDR3 protein: CASSLFVDYEQYF

V gene: TRBV13
CDR3 protein: CASGNGGRTPLTEAFF

V gene: TRBV30
CDR3 protein: CAATSGPYNEQFF

V gene: TRBV19
CDR3 protein: CASSSGVLVETQYF

V gene: TRBV10-1
CDR3 protein: CASSRGVNQPQHF

V gene: TRBV27
CDR3 protein: CACKRGANYGYTF